This passage covers 13 T cell receptor beta chains from one sample sequenced in a study of T cell changes during pregnancy in multiple sclerosis. Sequenced by immunoSEQ multiplex PCR; TCRdb stores in-frame clones only, minus some. The repertoire has around 21,000 clones, approximately 91% of them found once; the top ten carry around 21%. The sample was CD8+ T cells from peripheral blood mononuclear cells, taken after pregnancy. The source of these receptors is a female donor in good health, enrolled as a control in a pregnancy study.

The rearrangement links TRBV18 to TRBJ1-1; 9 nucleotides align to TRBD1. V shed 0 bases and J 6 bases; nucleotides not matched to a gene: 8. Germline V gives CDR1 KGHSH, CDR2 LQKENI. The CDR3 runs 16 residues. In DNA, the CDR3 is TGTGCCAGCTCACCACCACCGGACAGGGGTCGCGCTGAAGCTTTCTTT. It is translated as CASSPPPDRGRAEAFF. The variable domain in full, completed from reference TRBV18 and TRBJ1-1, reads NAGVMQNPRHLVRRRGQEARLRCSPMKGHSHVYWYRQLPEEGLKFMVYLQKENIIDESGMPKERFSAEFPKEGPSILRIQQVVRGDSAAYFCASSPPPDRGRAEAFFGQGTRLTVV.

This chain joins TRBV6-1 and TRBJ1-5; D not certain. The CDR3 runs to 12 residues. Germline V gene data show CDR1 as MNHNS and CDR2 as SASEGT. V dropped 7 bases and J dropped 2 bases, with 6 bases sitting between them. The CDR3 DNA reads as TGTGCCAGCACCGAGGGCAATCAGCCCCAGCATTTT. This codes for CASTEGNQPQHF.

The chain recombines TRBV11-3 with TRBJ2-3; possibly TRBD1 for D (6 bases). Germline CDR1 SGHNT, CDR2 YENEEA. The CDR3 sequence is 16 residues long. With 5 bases removed from V and 2 bases from J, the gap between germline ends came to 17 bases. The CDR3 coding sequence is TGTGCCAGCAGCCACCACCGGGACACTCCCACAGATACGCAGTATTTT. This encodes CASSHHRDTPTDTQYF.

CDR3 amino acids: CASSVQLAGGPLQETQYF. CDR3 coding DNA: TGTGCCAGCAGCGTCCAACTAGCGGGGGGGCCTTTGCAAGAGACCCAGTACTTC. The chain uses TRBV7-8 and TRBJ2-5; 13 bases are a match to TRBD2. In germline, CDR1 is SGHVS, CDR2 FQNEAQ. Trimming at V came to 5 bases and at J to 2 bases, leaving 11 bases not matched to a gene. The CDR3 has 18 residues.

The chain couples TRBV6-5 to TRBJ1-2; 8 bases match TRBD1. Germline CDR1 MNHEY, CDR2 SVGAGI. The length of the CDR3 is 15 residues. With V trimmed by 0 bases and J by 2 bases, 2 bases remained unmatched. CDR3 sequence reads: CASSYSQGVNYGYTF. The CDR3 nucleotides read TGTGCCAGCAGTTACTCACAGGGGGTCAACTATGGCTACACCTTC.

The chain couples TRBV11-2 to TRBJ2-7; 11 positions match TRBD1. Germline-derived CDR1 and CDR2 are SGHAT and FQNNGV. CDR3 length: 15 amino acids. V was pared by 4 bases and J by 4 bases, with 6 bases of the junction left unmatched. CDR3: CASSYTGTGGYEQYF. The CDR3, as DNA: TGTGCCAGCAGCTACACCGGGACAGGGGGGTACGAGCAGTACTTC.

The chain has TRBV5-4 and TRBJ1-2; D might be TRBD1 (6 bases). This CDR3 comprises 15 residues. V was cut by 0 bases and J by 5 bases, with 14 bases left in between. The germline V gene encodes CDR1 SGHNT and CDR2 YYREEE (reference sequence). CDR3 in DNA: TGTGCCAGCAGCTTGGATCGGGGGGCTATTTATGGCTACACCTTC. This sequence encodes CASSLDRGAIYGYTF.

This chain connects TRBV4-3 to TRBJ2-5; the match to TRBD2 covers 9 bases. The CDR3 length is 17 residues. V was pared by 0 bases and J by 5 bases, with 10 bases of the junction left unmatched. Per germline, CDR1 LGHNA and CDR2 YSLEER. This CDR3 is CASSQDGPAGGRETQYF. CDR3 nucleotide sequence: TGCGCCAGCAGCCAAGATGGGCCTGCGGGGGGGAGGGAGACCCAGTACTTC.

J is TRBJ2-7 and V is TRBV13; D is unresolved. The germline V gene encodes CDR1 PRHDT and CDR2 FYEKMQ (reference sequence). This CDR3 region has 14 residues. V lost 0 bases to trimming and J lost 0 bases, with 6 bases between them. CDR3: CASSLGRNSYEQYF. The CDR3 DNA follows: TGTGCCAGCAGCTTAGGCCGTAACTCCTACGAGCAGTACTTC.

The gene calls are TRBV7-9 and TRBJ1-1, with D hard to call. The germline V gene has CDR1 SEHNR and CDR2 FQNEAQ (reference sequence). Deletions cut 4 bases from V and 1 base from J, with 13 bases between. This CDR3 region has 15 residues. The CDR3 is CASSSADGENTEAFF. Written as DNA, the CDR3 is TGTGCCAGCAGCTCCGCGGACGGGGAGAACACTGAAGCTTTCTTT.

The CDR3 region is CASSLGLAGVDTQYF. The CDR3 DNA is TGTGCCAGCAGTTTGGGACTAGCGGGGGTAGATACGCAGTATTTT. J is TRBJ2-3 and V is TRBV2; 14 bases match TRBD2. CDR1 is SNHLY, CDR2 FYNNEI, per germline. The CDR3 runs to 15 residues. V lost 5 bases to trimming and J lost 5 bases; unmatched junction nucleotides: 3.

This rearrangement joins TRBV11-2 to TRBJ2-5; 11 bases line up with TRBD2. Trimming cost V 0 bases and J 1 base; bases outside gene matches: 4. CDR3 length equals 17 residues. CDR1 is SGHAT, CDR2 FQNNGV, per germline. The CDR3 DNA is TGTGCCAGCAGCTTAGATCGGCTAGCGGGGGGCCAAGAGACCCAGTACTTC. Protein sequence: CASSLDRLAGGQETQYF. The full variable domain, completed using reference TRBV11-2 and TRBJ2-5, is EAGVAQSPRYKIIEKRQSVAFWCNPISGHATLYWYQQILGQGPKLLIQFQNNGVVDDSQLPKDRFSAERLKGVDSTLKIQPAKLEDSAVYLCASSLDRLAGGQETQYFGPGTRLLVL.

The chain carries TRBV30 and TRBJ2-1; D possibly corresponds to TRBD1 (7 bases). Germline CDR1 and CDR2: GTSNPN and SVGIG (reference sequence). Trimming removed 2 bases at V and 1 base at J, with 15 bases between. The CDR3 consists of 16 residues. CDR3: CAWSSGRGVSYNEQFF. The CDR3 DNA reads as TGTGCCTGGAGTTCAGGCAGGGGGGTGTCCTACAATGAGCAGTTCTTC. The complete variable domain, with remaining parts taken from reference TRBV30 and TRBJ2-1, reads SQTIHQWPATLVQPVGSPLSLECTVEGTSNPNLYWYRQAAGRGLQLLFYSVGIGQISSEVPQNLSASRPQDRQFILSSKKLLLSDSGFYLCAWSSGRGVSYNEQFFGPGTRLTVL.